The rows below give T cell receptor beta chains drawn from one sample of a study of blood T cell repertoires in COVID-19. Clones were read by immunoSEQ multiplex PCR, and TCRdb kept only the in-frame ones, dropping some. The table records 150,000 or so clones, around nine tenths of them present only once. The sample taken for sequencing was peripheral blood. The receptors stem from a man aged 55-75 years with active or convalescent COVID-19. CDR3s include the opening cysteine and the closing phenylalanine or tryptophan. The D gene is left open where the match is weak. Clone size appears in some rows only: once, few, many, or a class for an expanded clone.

CDR3: CASSQAPTDKLFF
DNA: TGTGCCAGCAGCCAAGCACCCACAGACAAACTGTTTTTT
V: TRBV14
J: TRBJ1-4
size: .
D: .

CDR3: CASSTSAAGELFF
DNA: TGTGCCAGTAGTACCTCGGCGGCCGGGGAGCTGTTTTTT
V: TRBV19
J: TRBJ2-2
size: once
D: .

CDR3: CAISREPNYGYTF
DNA: TGTGCCATCAGTCGGGAGCCTAACTATGGCTACACCTTC
V: TRBV10-3
J: TRBJ1-2
size: few
D: .

CDR3: CASSLTGGRETQYF
DNA: TGCGCCAGCAGCTTAACAGGGGGCCGTGAGACCCAGTACTTC
V: TRBV5-1
J: TRBJ2-5
size: .
D: TRBD1

CDR3: CASIRGGRLFQQYF
DNA: TGTGCCAGTATTAGGGGGGGGCGGCTATTCCAGCAGTACTTC
V: TRBV19
J: TRBJ2-7
size: .
D: .

CDR3: CASSQGGPPYEQYF
DNA: TGTGCCAGCAGCCAAGGGGGGCCTCCCTACGAGCAGTACTTC
V: TRBV14
J: TRBJ2-7
size: .
D: .

CDR3: CASSPGQGVSNSPLHF
DNA: TGTGCCAGCAGCCCGGGACAGGGTGTTTCGAATTCACCCCTCCACTTT
V: TRBV9
J: TRBJ1-6
size: .
D: TRBD1

CDR3: CSASNDRGSSYEQYF
DNA: TGCAGTGCTAGTAACGACAGGGGGAGCTCCTACGAGCAGTACTTC
V: TRBV20-1
J: TRBJ2-7
size: .
D: TRBD1

CDR3: CASSPWGGDGTGELFF
DNA: TGTGCCAGCAGTCCATGGGGGGGTGACGGAACCGGGGAGCTGTTTTTT
V: TRBV6-2/TRBV6-3
J: TRBJ2-2
size: .
D: TRBD2

CDR3: CASSPGLASTDTQYF
DNA: TGTGCCAGCAGCCCCGGACTAGCGAGCACAGATACGCAGTATTTT
V: TRBV7-9
J: TRBJ2-3
size: .
D: TRBD2

CDR3: CASSVSGRAADTQYF
DNA: TGCGCCAGCAGCGTTAGCGGGAGGGCCGCAGATACGCAGTATTTT
V: TRBV5-1
J: TRBJ2-3
size: .
D: TRBD2

CDR3: CATSRDIGQTYEQYF
DNA: TGTGCCACCAGCAGAGATATCGGACAGACCTACGAGCAGTACTTC
V: TRBV15
J: TRBJ2-7
size: .
D: .

CDR3: CASSWGHMGIYNEQFF
DNA: TGCGCCAGCAGCTGGGGACACATGGGGATCTACAATGAGCAGTTCTTC
V: TRBV5-1
J: TRBJ2-1
size: .
D: .

CDR3: CASSFQGLSGNTIYF
DNA: TGTGCCAGCAGCTTCCAGGGGCTCTCTGGAAACACCATATATTTT
V: TRBV3-1/TRBV3-2
J: TRBJ1-3
size: .
D: .

CDR3: CASREMAGLYEQYF
DNA: TGTGCCAGCAGGGAGATGGCGGGGCTCTACGAGCAGTACTTC
V: TRBV7-2
J: TRBJ2-7
size: once
D: .